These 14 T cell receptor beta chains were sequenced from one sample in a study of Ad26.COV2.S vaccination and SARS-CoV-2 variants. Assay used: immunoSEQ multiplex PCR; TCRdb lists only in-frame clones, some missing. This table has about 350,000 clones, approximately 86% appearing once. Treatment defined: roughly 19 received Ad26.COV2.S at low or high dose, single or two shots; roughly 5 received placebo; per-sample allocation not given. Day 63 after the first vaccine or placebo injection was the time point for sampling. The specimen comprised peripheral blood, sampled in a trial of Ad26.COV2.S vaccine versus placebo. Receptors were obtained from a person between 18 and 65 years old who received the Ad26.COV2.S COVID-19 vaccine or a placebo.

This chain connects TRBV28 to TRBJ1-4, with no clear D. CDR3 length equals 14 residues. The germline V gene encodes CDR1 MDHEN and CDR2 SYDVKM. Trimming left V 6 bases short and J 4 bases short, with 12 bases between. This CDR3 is CASSPRRYNEKLFF. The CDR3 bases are TGTGCCAGCAGCCCACGGAGATATAATGAAAAACTGTTTTTT.

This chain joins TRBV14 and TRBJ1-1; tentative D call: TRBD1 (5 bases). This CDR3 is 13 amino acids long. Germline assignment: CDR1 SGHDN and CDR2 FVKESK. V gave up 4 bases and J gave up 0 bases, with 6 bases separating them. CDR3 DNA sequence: TGTGCCAGCAGCCCGACAGTGAACACTGAAGCTTTCTTT. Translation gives CASSPTVNTEAFF.

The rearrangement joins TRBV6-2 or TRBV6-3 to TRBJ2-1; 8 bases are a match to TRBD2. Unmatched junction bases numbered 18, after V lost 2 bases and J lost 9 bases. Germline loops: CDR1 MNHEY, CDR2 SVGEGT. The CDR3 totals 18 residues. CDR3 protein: CASSYLPGLGGGFGEQFF. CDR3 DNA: TGTGCCAGCAGTTACCTCCCGGGACTAGGGGGGGGATTTGGTGAGCAGTTCTTC.

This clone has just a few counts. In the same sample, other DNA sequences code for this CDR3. The CDR3 nucleotides read TGCGCCAGCAGCCAAGATCGTAGCGGGAGTGGAAACACCATATATTTT. This sequence encodes CASSQDRSGSGNTIYF. The V gene is TRBV4-3, the J gene TRBJ1-3; D is unresolved. The CDR3 is 16 residues long. The V end was cut by 0 bases, the J end by 3 bases, with 12 bases between. Germline V gene data show CDR1 as LGHNA and CDR2 as YSLEER.

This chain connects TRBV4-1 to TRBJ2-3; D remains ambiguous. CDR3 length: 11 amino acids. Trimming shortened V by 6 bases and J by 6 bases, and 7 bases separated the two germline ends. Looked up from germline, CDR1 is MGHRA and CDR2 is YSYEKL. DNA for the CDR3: TGCGCCAGCAGATTGGGGGATACGCAGTATTTT. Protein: CASRLGDTQYF.

The CDR3 loop is CASSSLFGSSYEQYF. The CDR3 DNA sequence: TGTGCCAGCAGCTCCCTATTTGGGAGCTCCTACGAGCAGTACTTC. The gene calls are TRBV7-2 and TRBJ2-7; D is perhaps TRBD2 (5 bases). Germline values: CDR1 SGHTA, CDR2 FQGNSA. The CDR3 is 15 residues long. V was shortened by 4 bases and J by 0 bases, with 13 bases between the two germline ends.

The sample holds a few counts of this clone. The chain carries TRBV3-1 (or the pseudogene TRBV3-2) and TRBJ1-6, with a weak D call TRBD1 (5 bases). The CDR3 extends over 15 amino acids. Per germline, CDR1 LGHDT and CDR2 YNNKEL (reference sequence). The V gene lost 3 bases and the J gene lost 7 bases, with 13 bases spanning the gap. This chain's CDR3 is CASSHSTELNSPLHF. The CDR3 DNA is TGTGCCAGCAGCCACTCGACAGAACTGAATTCACCCCTCCACTTT.

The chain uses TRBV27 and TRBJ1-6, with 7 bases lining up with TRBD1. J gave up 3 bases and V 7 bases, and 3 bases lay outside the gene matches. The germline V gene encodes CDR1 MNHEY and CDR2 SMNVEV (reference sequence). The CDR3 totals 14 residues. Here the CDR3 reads CASKQGVYNSPLHF. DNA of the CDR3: TGTGCCAGCAAGCAGGGGGTCTATAATTCACCCCTCCACTTT.

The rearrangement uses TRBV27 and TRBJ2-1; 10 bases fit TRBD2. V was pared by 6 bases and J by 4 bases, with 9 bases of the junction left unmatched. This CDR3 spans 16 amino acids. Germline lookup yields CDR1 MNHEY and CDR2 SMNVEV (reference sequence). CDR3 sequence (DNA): TGTGCCAGCAGAGTTGGACTAGCGGAATATTACAATGAGCAGTTCTTC. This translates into CASRVGLAEYYNEQFF.

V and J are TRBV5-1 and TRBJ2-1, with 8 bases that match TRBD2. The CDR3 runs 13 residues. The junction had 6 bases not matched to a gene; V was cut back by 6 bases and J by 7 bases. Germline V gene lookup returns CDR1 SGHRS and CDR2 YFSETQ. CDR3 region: CASKAGLDNEQFF. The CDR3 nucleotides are TGCGCCAGCAAAGCGGGACTAGATAATGAGCAGTTCTTC.

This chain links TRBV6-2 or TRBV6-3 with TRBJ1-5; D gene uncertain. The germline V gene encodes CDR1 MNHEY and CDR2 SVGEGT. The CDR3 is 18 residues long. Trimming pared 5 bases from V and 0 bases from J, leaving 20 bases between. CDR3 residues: CASSLQLKANSSNQPQHF. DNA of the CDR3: TGTGCCAGCAGTCTTCAACTCAAGGCCAACTCTAGCAATCAGCCCCAGCATTTT.

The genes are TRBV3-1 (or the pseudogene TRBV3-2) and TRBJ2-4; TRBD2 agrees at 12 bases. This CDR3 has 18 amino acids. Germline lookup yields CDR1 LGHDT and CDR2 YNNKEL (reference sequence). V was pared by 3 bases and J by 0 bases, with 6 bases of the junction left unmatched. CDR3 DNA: TGTGCCAGCAGCCACGGACTAGCGGGGCCTATAGCCAAAAACATTCAGTACTTC. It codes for CASSHGLAGPIAKNIQYF.

The CDR3 here is CASSARGSYEQYF. The CDR3 DNA follows: TGTGCCAGCAGCGCACGGGGCTCCTACGAGCAGTACTTC. The chain carries TRBV7-2 and TRBJ2-7; D might be TRBD2 (5 bases). Deletions cut 5 bases from V and 0 bases from J, with 8 bases between. Germline CDR1 reads SGHTA; CDR2 reads FQGNSA. The CDR3 contains 13 residues.

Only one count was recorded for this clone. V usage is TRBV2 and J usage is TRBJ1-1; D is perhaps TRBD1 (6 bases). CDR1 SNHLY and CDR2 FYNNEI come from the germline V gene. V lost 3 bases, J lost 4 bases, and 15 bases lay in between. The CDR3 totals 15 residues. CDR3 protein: CASSEGQGRATEAFF. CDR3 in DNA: TGTGCCAGCAGTGAGGGGCAGGGGCGGGCCACTGAAGCTTTCTTT. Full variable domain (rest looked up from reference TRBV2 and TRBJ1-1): EPEVTQTPSHQVTQMGQEVILRCVPISNHLYFYWYRQILGQKVEFLVSFYNNEISEKSEIFDDQFSVERPDGSNFTLKIRSTKLEDSAMYFCASSEGQGRATEAFFGQGTRLTVV.